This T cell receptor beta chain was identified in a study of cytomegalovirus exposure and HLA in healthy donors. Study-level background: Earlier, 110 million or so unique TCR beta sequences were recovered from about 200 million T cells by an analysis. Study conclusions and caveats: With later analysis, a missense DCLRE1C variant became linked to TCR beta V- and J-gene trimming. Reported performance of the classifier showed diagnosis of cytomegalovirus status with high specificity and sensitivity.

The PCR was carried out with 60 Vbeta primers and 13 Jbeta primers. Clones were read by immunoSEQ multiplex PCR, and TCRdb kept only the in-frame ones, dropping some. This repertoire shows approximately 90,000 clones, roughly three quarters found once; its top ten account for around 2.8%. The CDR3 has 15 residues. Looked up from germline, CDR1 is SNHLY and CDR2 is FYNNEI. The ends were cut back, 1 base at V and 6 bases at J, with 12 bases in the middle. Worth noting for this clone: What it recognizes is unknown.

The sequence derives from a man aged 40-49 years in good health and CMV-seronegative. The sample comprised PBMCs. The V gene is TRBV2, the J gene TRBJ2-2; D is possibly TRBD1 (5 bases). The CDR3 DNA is TGTGCCAGCAGTGAAGGGGGCCGGACACCCGGGGAGCTGTTTTTT. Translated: CASSEGGRTPGELFF. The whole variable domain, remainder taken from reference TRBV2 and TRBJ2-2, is EPEVTQTPSHQVTQMGQEVILRCVPISNHLYFYWYRQILGQKVEFLVSFYNNEISEKSEIFDDQFSVERPDGSNFTLKIRSTKLEDSAMYFCASSEGGRTPGELFFGEGSRLTVL.